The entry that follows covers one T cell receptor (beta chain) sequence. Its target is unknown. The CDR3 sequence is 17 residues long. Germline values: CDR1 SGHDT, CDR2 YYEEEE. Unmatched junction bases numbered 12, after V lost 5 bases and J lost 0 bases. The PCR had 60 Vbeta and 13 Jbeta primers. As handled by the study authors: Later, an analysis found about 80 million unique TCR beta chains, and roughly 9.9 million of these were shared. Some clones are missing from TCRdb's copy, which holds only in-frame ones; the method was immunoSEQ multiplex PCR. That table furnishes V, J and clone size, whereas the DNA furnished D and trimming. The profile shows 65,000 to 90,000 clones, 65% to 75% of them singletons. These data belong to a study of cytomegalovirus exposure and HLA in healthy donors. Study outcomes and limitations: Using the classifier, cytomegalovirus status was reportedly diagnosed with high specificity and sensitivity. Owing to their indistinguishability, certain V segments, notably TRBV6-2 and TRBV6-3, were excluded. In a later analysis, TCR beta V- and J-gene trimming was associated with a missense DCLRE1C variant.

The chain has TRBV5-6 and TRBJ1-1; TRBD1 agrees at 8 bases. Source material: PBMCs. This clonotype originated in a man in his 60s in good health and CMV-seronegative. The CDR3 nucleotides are TGTGCCAGCAGTTTACCCATAACGACAGGGGTGAACACTGAAGCTTTCTTT. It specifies CASSLPITTGVNTEAFF.